The sequence of this T cell receptor beta chain was determined in a study of radiation and T cells in renal cell carcinoma. Study-wide results and caveats: From baseline, blood top tumor clonotypes peaked at 2 weeks post-radiation. Pretreatment tumor biopsies were lacking, so baseline clonotypes are unknown.

CDR1 and CDR2 (germline): MDHEN, SYDVKM. The CDR3 consists of 14 residues. V lost 8 bases to trimming and J lost 6 bases, with 19 bases between them. Profiled with immunoSEQ multiplex PCR; TCRdb holds only in-frame clones, not every one. The sample holds some 78,000 clones, 80% to 90% seen once. Stated time point: blood 4 weeks post-SBRT, at nephrectomy. As to treatment: 15 Gy SBRT to primary tumor, nephrectomy 4 weeks later. Nephrectomy followed 15 Gy stereotactic body radiation by 4 weeks. After SBRT, blood was collected at 2 and 4 weeks, plus baseline. Of note for this clone: Its antigen is undetermined.

The starting material was blood, obtained from a patient whose treatment included radiotherapy and nephrectomy. The gene calls are TRBV28 and TRBJ1-2; weak D call: TRBD1 (5 bases). The TCR sequence derives from a woman in her sixties or seventies with renal cell carcinoma. CDR3 amino acids: CASGRPSGGDGYTF. The CDR3 DNA follows: TGTGCCAGCGGGCGTCCCTCCGGGGGGGATGGCTACACCTTC.